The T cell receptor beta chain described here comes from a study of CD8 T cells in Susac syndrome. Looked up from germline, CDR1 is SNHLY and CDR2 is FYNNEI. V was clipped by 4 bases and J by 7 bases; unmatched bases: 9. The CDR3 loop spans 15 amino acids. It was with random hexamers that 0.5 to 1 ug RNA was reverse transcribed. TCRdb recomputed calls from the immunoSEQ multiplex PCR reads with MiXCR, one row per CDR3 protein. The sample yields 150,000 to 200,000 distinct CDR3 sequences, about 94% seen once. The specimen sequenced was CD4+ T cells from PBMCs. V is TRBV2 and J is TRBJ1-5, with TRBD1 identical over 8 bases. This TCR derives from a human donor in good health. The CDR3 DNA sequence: TGTGCCAGCAGTGGGCAGGGGGCGAGCGAGCAGCCCCAGCATTTT. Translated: CASSGQGASEQPQHF.